Reported below is one T cell receptor beta chain. What it recognizes is unknown. This sample is drawn from a study of blood T cells in healthy people across ages. General study findings and limits: With unsorted PBMCs, a conclusive comparison of naive versus antigen-experienced cells was not possible. TCR beta diversity was tightly associated with the proportion of naive T cells. Whereas aged donors had fewer naive CD4+ cells, long-lived donors had more of them and higher diversity.

A second PCR of roughly 7 to 11 cycles used a sample-barcoded 5' primer and a J-beta primer mix. Researchers report that a template-switch adaptor with 12 random nucleotides tagged each cDNA molecule. MiXCR, applied by TCRdb to the 5' RACE reads, yields one record per CDR3 protein. Of 850,000 to 1,000,000 distinct CDR3 sequences in the sample, roughly 48% are singletons; the top ten hold roughly 13%. Per germline, CDR1 MNHEY and CDR2 SVGEGT. Trimming left V 4 bases short and J 0 bases short, with 12 bases between. The length of the CDR3 is 15 residues. Specimen: blood. The gene calls are TRBV6-2 or TRBV6-3 and TRBJ1-1, with D perhaps TRBD1 (6 bases). The receptor comes from a man aged 25-45 years in good health. The CDR3 is CASSFLTGLNTEAFF. CDR3 sequence (DNA): TGTGCCAGCAGTTTCCTGACAGGTTTGAACACTGAAGCTTTCTTT.